The 8 T cell receptor beta chains listed next were all sequenced from one sample in a study of identical twins. TCRdb used MiXCR to reprocess the 5' RACE reads, holding one entry per CDR3 protein. The table lists fewer than 250,000 distinct CDR3 sequences, roughly 7.5% of them singletons. The sample was also linked to a second study, of yellow fever vaccine responses in identical twins.

Sequencing used CD8+ T cells sorted from blood. These receptors all stem from a woman aged 18-29 years in good health.

The chain recombines TRBV5-6 with TRBJ2-5; 7 nucleotides line up with TRBD1. The ends lost 4 bases at V and 2 bases at J; junction bases unmatched: 5. This CDR3 comprises 14 residues. Germline V gene sequence: CDR1 SGHDT, CDR2 YYEEEE. The CDR3 region is CASSEQDRQETQYF. In DNA form, the CDR3 reads TGTGCCAGCAGCGAACAGGACAGGCAAGAGACCCAGTACTTC.

This clonotype was seen ten or more times. The V call is TRBV12-3 or TRBV12-4, the J call TRBJ2-3; 9 nucleotides align to TRBD2. This CDR3 contains 15 residues. J was trimmed by 4 bases and V by 6 bases; bases with no gene match: 8. The CDR3 DNA reads as TGTGCCAGCAGCACTTTAGCGGGAGCCGCAGATACGCAGTATTTT. Translating it yields CASSTLAGAADTQYF.

This clonotype turned up a few times. V gene TRBV20-1 combines with J gene TRBJ2-5; perhaps D is TRBD1 or TRBD2 (5 bases each). V dropped 3 bases and J dropped 3 bases, with 29 bases sitting between them. The germline V gene encodes CDR1 DFQATT and CDR2 SNEGSKA (reference sequence). This CDR3 is 19 amino acids long. The CDR3 protein is CSASRVPSTVPGPKETQYF. CDR3 nucleotides: TGCAGTGCTAGCCGGGTCCCAAGCACCGTACCGGGACCAAAAGAGACCCAGTACTTC.

The DNA for the CDR3 is TGTGCCAGCAGCCCACATAGCGGGACCTACAATGAGCAGTTCTTC. Encoded protein: CASSPHSGTYNEQFF. The chain combines TRBV7-9 with TRBJ2-1; 8 nucleotides align to TRBD2. Germline V gene lookup returns CDR1 SEHNR and CDR2 FQNEAQ (reference sequence). This CDR3 is built from 15 residues. Trimming cost V 5 bases and J 2 bases; bases outside gene matches: 5.

This clonotype came up many times. The chain couples TRBV12-3 or TRBV12-4 to TRBJ2-2; 7 bases fit TRBD2. The junction had 13 bases not matched to a gene; V was cut back by 7 bases and J by 5 bases. The CDR3 length is 16 residues. DNA for the CDR3: TGTGCCAGCATTCCCGGGCTAGCGGACCCTACCGGGGAGCTGTTTTTT. Residues: CASIPGLADPTGELFF.

This clonotype occurred many times. The rearrangement joins TRBV11-2 to TRBJ2-3; TRBD2 agrees at 7 bases. V trimming: 3 bases; J trimming: 1 base; junction bases outside the gene matches: 19. This CDR3 is 20 amino acids long. Germline V gives CDR1 SGHAT, CDR2 FQNNGV. The CDR3 bases are TGTGCCAGCAGCTTCGGATCTCTGGCGGGAGTTGAGGAGGGCACAGATACGCAGTATTTT. Translated: CASSFGSLAGVEEGTDTQYF.

This clonotype was counted many times. The chain combines TRBV20-1 with TRBJ1-1; the match to TRBD1 covers 7 bases. The CDR3 loop spans 13 amino acids. Germline V lookup: CDR1 DFQATT, CDR2 SNEGSKA (reference sequence). V lost 6 bases and J lost 7; bases outside the gene matches: 11. Here the CDR3 reads CSARGQTEIEAFF. Here the CDR3 DNA reads TGCAGTGCCCGGGGACAGACAGAAATTGAAGCTTTCTTT.

The chain recombines TRBV9 with TRBJ2-1, with TRBD2 matching over 7 bases. CDR3 size: 13 residues. CDR1 is SGDLS and CDR2 is YYNGEE in the germline V gene. J lost 10 bases, V lost 0 bases, and 4 bases had no gene match. This CDR3 reads CASSVGGGGEQFF. For the CDR3, the DNA is TGTGCCAGCAGCGTAGGGGGGGGAGGAGAGCAGTTCTTC.